This entry describes one TCR beta chain. The antigen this receptor binds is unknown. No base quality values were provided; no much bigger clone lies one nucleotide off. The sample comes from a study of T-cell memory formation after mild COVID-19 (TCRdb year 2021). Context from the whole study: Most TCR sequence clusters were specific to one of the two donors. In two donors, T-cell clones that expanded and contracted after mild COVID-19 were followed by sequencing TCRalpha and TCRbeta repertoires longitudinally. Two young, previously healthy adult volunteers, one female and one male, were included in the cohort. The paper as a whole reports these results and caveats: Contracting CD4+ clones were located mainly in the CM and EM memory subsets, whereas CD8+ clones were found to be enriched in EMRA. Some responding clones were detected in pre-infection memory, which suggested that pre-existing cross-reactive memory T cells had joined the SARS-CoV-2 response. The study included only a couple of mild cases, and larger cohorts that include severe cases with pre-infection samples were judged to be necessary. Clones that contracted from day 15 to 85 showed balanced CD4/CD8 phenotypes, whereas a second wave of clones that expanded from day 15 to 37 leaned towards CD4+. Whether the second-wave clones peaking on day 37 were SARS-CoV-2 specific was not confirmed.

The CDR3 starts with the cysteine, ends with the phenylalanine, and has 12 residues. The read is trimmed to its CDR3 DNA, 36 bases read in frame from base 1. Deletion took 6 bases off V and 4 bases off J, with a span of 6 bases between the germline ends. Ficoll-Paque density gradient centrifugation was used to isolate PBMCs. Instrument on record: Illumina NovaSeq 6000. TCRalpha and TCRbeta cDNA libraries were built by 5'RACE with constant-segment primers, adding sample barcodes and unique molecular identifiers. Trizol reagent was used to extract RNA from every sample. The libraries were amplified in two PCR steps, and the second step added a second sample barcode and Illumina TruSeq adapters. The libraries were sequenced on an Illumina NovaSeq using 2 x 150 bp paired-end reads. The paper's processing steps were these. Reads were demultiplexed and collapsed into UMI-guided consensus sequences with migec v1.2.7. Using mixcr v2.1.11, UMI consensuses were aligned to TRA and TRB V and J templates and then assembled into clonotypes. A clonotype was counted as expanded or contracted only if both edgeR and NoisET called the change significant, with noise models trained on biological replicates. For edgeR calls, the thresholds were a false discovery rate-adjusted p below 0.01 and a log2 fold-change of 1. As an exploratory analysis of dynamics, PCA with hierarchical clustering was applied to max-normalized trajectories of the 1000 most abundant clonotypes. Separately sequenced CD4+ and CD8+ repertoires were used to assign the CD4 or CD8 phenotype of responding clones. TCRdb reprocessing: public reads trimmed at Q25 with fastp, clones called with MiXCR, in-frame beta chains kept. Each CDR3 protein appears once, grouped with its most common genes and DNA. These V and J calls are TCRdb output, not the study's own analysis. Across this sample there are fewer than 650,000 distinct CDR3 sequences, with around 15% seen only once. Jointly, the top ten make up around 7.8% of the sample.

The chain was built from TRBV12-3 or TRBV12-4 and TRBJ2-2; the D gene cannot be named for sure. Material: PBMCs or a T cell subset sorted from them (not recorded which). This sequence was found in an adult woman who had mild COVID-19 (a few samples of this study predate the infection). The sample titles of this study are shuffled in the database, so cell type and time point are left out; the donor was told from shared clones. This receptor has the CDR3 CASRRSTGELFF. At the DNA level, the sequence is TGTGCCAGCAGGAGGAGCACCGGGGAGCTGTTTTTT.